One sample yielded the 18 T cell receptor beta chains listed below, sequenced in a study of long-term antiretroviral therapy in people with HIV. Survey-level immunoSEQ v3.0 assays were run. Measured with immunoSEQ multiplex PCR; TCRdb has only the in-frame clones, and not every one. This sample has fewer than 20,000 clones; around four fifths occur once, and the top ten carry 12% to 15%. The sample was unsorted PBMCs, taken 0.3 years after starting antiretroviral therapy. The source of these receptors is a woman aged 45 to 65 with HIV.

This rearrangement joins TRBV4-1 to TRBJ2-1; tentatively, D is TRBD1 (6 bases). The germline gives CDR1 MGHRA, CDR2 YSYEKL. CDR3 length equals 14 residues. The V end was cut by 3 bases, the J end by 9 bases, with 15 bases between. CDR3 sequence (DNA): TGCGCCAGCAGCCAGGGGGCAGCCGTATTTGAGCAGTTCTTC. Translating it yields CASSQGAAVFEQFF.

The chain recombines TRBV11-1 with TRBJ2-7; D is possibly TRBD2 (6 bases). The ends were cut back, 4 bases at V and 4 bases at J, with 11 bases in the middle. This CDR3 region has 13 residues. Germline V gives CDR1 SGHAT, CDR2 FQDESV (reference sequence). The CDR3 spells CASSWGDFYEQYF. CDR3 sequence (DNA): TGTGCCAGCAGCTGGGGGGATTTTTACGAGCAGTACTTC.

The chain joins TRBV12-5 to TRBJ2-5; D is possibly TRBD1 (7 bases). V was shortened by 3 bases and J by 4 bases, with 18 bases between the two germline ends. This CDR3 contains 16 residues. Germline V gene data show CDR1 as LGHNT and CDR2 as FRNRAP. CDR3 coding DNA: TGTGCTAGTGGTTTCGATACCAGGGGGGTCGGAGAGACCCAGTACTTC. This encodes CASGFDTRGVGETQYF.

In nucleotides, the CDR3 is TGTGCCAGCAGTGAAGCTCTAGAAGGCCGTGGCTACACCTTC. This gives the protein CASSEALEGRGYTF. The V call is TRBV6-1, the J call TRBJ1-2; D is unclear. The CDR3 runs 14 residues. From germline, CDR1 is MNHNS and CDR2 SASEGT. The V end was cut by 0 bases, the J end by 7 bases, with 12 bases between.

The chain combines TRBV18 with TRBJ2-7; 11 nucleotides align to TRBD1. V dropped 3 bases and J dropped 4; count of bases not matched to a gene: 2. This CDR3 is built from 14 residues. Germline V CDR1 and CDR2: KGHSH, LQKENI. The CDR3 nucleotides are TGTGCCAGCTCACCGGACAGGGGGCGGTACGAGCAGTACTTC. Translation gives CASSPDRGRYEQYF.

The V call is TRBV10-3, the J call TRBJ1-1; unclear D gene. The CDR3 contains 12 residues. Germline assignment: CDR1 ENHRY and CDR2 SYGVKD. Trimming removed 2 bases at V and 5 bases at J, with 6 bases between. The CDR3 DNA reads TGTGCCATCAGTGAGAGGTTGACTGAAGCTTTCTTT. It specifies CAISERLTEAFF.

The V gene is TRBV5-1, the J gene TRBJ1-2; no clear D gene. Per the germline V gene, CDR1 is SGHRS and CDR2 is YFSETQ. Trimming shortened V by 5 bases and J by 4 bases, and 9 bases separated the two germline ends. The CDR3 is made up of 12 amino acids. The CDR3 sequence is CASSLEGYGYTF. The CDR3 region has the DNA TGCGCCAGCAGTCTGGAAGGCTATGGCTACACCTTC.

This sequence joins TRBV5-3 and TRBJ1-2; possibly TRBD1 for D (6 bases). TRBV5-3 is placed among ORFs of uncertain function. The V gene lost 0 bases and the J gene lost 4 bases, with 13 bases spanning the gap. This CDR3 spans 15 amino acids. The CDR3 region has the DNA TGTGCCAGAAGCTTGGGTCGGGGGGCCGGCTATGGCTACACCTTC. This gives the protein CARSLGRGAGYGYTF.

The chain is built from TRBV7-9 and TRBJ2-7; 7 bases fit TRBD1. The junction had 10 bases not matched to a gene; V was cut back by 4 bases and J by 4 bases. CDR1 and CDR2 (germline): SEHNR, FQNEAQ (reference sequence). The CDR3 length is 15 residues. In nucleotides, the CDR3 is TGTGCCAGCAGCTCCTCCGGGACAGACATGTACGAGCAGTACGTC. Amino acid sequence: CASSSSGTDMYEQYV.

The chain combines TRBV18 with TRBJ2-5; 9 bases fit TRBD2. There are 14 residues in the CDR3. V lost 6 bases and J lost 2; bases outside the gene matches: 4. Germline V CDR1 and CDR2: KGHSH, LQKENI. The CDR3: CASSQTSGQETQYF. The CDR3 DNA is TGTGCCAGCTCGCAGACTAGCGGTCAAGAGACCCAGTACTTC.

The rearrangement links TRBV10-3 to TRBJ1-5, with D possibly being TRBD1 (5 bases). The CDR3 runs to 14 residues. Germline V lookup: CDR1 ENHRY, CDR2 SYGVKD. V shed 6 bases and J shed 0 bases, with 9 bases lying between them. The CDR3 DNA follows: TGTGCCATCAGGGCGACAGATAGCAATCAGCCCCAGCATTTT. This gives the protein CAIRATDSNQPQHF.

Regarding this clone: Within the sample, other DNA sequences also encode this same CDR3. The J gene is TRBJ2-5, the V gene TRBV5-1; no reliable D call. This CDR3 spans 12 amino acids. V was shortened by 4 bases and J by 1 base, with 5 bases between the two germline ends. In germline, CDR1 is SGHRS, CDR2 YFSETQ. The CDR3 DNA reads TGCGCCAGCAGCCTGAGCCAAGAGACCCAGTACTTC. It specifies CASSLSQETQYF.

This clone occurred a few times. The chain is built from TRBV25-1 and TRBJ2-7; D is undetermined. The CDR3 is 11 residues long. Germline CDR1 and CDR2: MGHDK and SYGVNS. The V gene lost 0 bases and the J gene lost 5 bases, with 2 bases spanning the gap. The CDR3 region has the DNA TGTGCCAGCAGTGAATATAACGAGCAGTACTTC. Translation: CASSEYNEQYF.

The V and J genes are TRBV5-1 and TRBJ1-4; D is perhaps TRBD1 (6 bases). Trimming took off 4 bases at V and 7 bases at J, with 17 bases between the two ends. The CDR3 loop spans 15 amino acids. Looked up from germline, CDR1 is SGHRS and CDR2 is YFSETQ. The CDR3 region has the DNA TGCGCCAGCAGCCGGGCCGTCGACAGGAGTGAAAAACTGTTTTTT. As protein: CASSRAVDRSEKLFF.

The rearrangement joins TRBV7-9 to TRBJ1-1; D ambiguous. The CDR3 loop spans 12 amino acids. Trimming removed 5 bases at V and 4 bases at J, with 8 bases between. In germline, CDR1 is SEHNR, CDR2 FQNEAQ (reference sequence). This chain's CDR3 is CASSEEGTEAFF. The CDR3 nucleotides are TGTGCCAGCAGCGAAGAGGGCACTGAAGCTTTCTTT.

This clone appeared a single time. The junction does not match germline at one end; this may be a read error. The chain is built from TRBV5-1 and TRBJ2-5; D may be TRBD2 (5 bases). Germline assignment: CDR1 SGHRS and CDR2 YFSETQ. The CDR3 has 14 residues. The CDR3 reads CASSLTAGEEAQYF. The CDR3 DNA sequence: TGCGCCAGCAGCTTGACAGCCGGGGAAGAGGCCCAGTACTTC.

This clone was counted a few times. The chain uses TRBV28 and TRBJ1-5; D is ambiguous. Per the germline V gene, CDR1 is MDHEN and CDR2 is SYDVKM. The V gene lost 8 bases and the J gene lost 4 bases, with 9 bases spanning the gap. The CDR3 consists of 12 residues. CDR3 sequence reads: CASDILNQPQHF. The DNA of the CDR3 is TGTGCCAGCGACATCCTTAATCAGCCCCAGCATTTT.

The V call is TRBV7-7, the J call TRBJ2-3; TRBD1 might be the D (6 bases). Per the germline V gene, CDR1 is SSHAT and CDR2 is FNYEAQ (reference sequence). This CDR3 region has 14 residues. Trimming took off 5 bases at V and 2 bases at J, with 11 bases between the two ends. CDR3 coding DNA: TGTGCCAGCAGCGCCGGACAGATCACAGATACGCAGTATTTT. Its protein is CASSAGQITDTQYF.